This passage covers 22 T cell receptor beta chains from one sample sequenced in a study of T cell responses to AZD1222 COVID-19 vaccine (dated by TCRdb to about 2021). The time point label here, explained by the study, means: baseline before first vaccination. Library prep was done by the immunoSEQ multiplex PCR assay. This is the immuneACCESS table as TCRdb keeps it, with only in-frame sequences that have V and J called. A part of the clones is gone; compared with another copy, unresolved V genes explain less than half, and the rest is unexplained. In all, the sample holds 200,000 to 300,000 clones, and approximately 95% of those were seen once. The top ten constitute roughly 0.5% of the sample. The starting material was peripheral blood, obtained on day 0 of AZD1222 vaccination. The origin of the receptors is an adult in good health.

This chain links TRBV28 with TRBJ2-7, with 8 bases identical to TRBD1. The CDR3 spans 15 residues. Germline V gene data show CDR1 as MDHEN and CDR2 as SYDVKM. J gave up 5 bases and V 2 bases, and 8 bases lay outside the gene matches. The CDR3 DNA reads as TGTGCCAGCAGTTTACGGTCTGGACAGGGTAACGAGCAGTACTTC. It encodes CASSLRSGQGNEQYF. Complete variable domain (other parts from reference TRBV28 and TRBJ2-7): DVKVTQSSRYLVKRTGEKVFLECVQDMDHENMFWYRQDPGLGLRLIYFSYDVKMKEKGDIPEGYSVSREKKERFSLILESASTNQTSMYLCASSLRSGQGNEQYFGPGTRLTVT.

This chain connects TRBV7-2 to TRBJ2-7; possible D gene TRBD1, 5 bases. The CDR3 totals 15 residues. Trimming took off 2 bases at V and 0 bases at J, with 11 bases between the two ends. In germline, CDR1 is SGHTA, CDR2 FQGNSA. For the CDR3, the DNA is TGTGCCAGCAGCTTATGGGGCAGCACCTCCTACGAGCAGTACTTC. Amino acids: CASSLWGSTSYEQYF.

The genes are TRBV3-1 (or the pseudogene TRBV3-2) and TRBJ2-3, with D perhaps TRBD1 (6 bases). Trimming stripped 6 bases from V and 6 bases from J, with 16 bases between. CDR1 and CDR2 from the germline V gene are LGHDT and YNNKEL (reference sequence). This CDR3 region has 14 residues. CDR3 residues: CASRGDRYSDTQYF. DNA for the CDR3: TGTGCCAGCAGGGGCGACAGGTATAGCGATACGCAGTATTTT.

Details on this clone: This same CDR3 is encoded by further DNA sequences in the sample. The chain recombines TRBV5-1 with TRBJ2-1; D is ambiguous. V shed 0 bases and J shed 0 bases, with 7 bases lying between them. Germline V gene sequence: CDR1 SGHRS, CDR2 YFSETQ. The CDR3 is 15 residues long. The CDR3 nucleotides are TGCGCCAGCAGCTTGGCAGGCAGCTCCTACAATGAGCAGTTCTTC. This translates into CASSLAGSSYNEQFF.

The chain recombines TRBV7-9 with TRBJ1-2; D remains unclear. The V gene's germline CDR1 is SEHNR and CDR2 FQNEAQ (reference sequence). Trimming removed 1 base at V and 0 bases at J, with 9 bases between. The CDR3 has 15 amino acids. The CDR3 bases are TGTGCCAGCAGCTTAGGAGCGGGAACTAACTATGGCTACACCTTC. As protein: CASSLGAGTNYGYTF.

CDR3 DNA sequence: TGTGCCAGCACCCTCCGGGCAGCGCGGGACGAGCAGTACTTC. The encoded protein is CASTLRAARDEQYF. The chain uses TRBV28 and TRBJ2-7; the D gene is possibly TRBD2 (5 bases). Trimming cost V 7 bases and J 5 bases, with 18 bases left between them. In germline, CDR1 is MDHEN, CDR2 SYDVKM. The CDR3 is 14 residues long. The entire variable domain, with the rest obtained from reference TRBV28 and TRBJ2-7, is as follows: DVKVTQSSRYLVKRTGEKVFLECVQDMDHENMFWYRQDPGLGLRLIYFSYDVKMKEKGDIPEGYSVSREKKERFSLILESASTNQTSMYLCASTLRAARDEQYFGPGTRLTVT.

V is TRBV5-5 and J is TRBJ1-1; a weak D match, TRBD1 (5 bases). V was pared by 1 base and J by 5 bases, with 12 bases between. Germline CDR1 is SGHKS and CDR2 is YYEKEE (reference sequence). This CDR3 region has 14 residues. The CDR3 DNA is TGTGCCAGCAGCTTGTGGCAGGGTGGGACTGAAGCTTTCTTT. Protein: CASSLWQGGTEAFF.

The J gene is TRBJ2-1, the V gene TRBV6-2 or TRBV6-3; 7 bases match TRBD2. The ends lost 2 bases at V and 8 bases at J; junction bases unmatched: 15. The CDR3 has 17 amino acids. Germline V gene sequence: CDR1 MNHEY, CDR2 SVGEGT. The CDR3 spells CASSYRVTSKRDHEQFF. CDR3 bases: TGTGCCAGCAGTTACCGCGTGACTAGCAAGAGGGACCATGAGCAGTTCTTC.

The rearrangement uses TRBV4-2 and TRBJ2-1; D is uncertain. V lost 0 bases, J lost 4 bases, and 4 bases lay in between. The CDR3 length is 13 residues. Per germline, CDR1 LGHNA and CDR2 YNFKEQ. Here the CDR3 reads CASSQEGYNEQFF. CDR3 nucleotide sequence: TGTGCCAGCAGCCAAGAAGGGTACAATGAGCAGTTCTTC.

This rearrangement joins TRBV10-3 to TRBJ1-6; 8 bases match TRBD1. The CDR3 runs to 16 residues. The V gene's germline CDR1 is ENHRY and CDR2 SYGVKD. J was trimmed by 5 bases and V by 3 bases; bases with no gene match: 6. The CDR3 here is CAISDSRGLDNSPLHF. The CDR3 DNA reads TGTGCCATCAGTGACAGCAGGGGGCTGGATAATTCACCCCTCCACTTT.

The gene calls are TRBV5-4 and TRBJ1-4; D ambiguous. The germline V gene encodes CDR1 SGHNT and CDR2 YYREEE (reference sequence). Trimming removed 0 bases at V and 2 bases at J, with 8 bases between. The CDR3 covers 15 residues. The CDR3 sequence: CASSLGGLTNEKLFF. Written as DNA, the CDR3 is TGTGCCAGCAGCTTGGGAGGGTTGACTAATGAAAAACTGTTTTTT.

The CDR3 is CASSYLAGDYNEQFF. In DNA, the CDR3 is TGCGCCAGCAGCTACCTAGCGGGAGACTACAATGAGCAGTTCTTC. The chain is built from TRBV5-1 and TRBJ2-1; TRBD2 agrees at 10 bases. There are 15 residues in the CDR3. After removal of 3 bases from V and 3 bases from J, the junction contained 3 bases not matched to a gene. Germline-derived CDR1 and CDR2 are SGHRS and YFSETQ.

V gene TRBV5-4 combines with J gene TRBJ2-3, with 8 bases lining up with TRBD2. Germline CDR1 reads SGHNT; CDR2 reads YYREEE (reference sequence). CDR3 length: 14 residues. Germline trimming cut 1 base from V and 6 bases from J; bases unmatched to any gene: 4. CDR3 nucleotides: TGTGCCAGCAGCTTGCCCAGCGGGAGCGATACGCAGTATTTT. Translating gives CASSLPSGSDTQYF. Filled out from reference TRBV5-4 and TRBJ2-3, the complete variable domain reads ETGVTQSPTHLIKTRGQQVTLRCSSQSGHNTVSWYQQALGQGPQFIFQYYREEENGRGNFPPRFSGLQFPNYSSELNVNALELDDSALYLCASSLPSGSDTQYFGPGTRLTVL.

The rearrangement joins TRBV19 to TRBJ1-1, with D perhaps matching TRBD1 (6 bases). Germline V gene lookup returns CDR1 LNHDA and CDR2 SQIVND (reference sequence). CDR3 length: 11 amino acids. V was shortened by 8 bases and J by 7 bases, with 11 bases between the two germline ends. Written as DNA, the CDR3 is TGTGCCAGTGAACAGGGAATTGAAGCTTTCTTT. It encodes CASEQGIEAFF.

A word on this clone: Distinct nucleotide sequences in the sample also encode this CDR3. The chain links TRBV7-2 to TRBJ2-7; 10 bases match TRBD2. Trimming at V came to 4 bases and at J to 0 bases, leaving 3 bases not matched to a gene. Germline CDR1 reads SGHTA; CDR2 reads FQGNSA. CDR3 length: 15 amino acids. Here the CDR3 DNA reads TGTGCCAGCAGCTCAGCTAGCGGGAGCTCCTACGAGCAGTACTTC. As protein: CASSSASGSSYEQYF.

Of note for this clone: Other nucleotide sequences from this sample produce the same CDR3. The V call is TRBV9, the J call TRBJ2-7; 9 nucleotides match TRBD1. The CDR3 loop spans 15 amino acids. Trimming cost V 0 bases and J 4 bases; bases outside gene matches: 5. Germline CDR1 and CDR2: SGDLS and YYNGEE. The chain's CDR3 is CASSVEGQGGYEQYF. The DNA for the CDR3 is TGTGCCAGCAGCGTAGAGGGACAGGGAGGGTACGAGCAGTACTTC.

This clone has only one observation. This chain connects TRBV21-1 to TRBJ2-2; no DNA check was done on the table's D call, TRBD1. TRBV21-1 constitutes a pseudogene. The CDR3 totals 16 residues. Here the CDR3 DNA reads TGTGCCAGCAGAGTCCCAGGACAGGGTGGTACCGGGGAGCTGTTTTTT. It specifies CASRVPGQGGTGELFF.

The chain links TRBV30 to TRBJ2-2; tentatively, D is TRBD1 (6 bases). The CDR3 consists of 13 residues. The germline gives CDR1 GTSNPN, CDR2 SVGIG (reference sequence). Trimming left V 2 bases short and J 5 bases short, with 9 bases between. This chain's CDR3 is CAWSHQGTGELFF. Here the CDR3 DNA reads TGTGCCTGGAGTCATCAGGGGACCGGGGAGCTGTTTTTT.

The CDR3 here is CASSHLDTMNTEAFF. The CDR3 DNA follows: TGTGCCAGCAGTCACCTGGACACGATGAACACTGAAGCTTTCTTT. The rearrangement uses TRBV27 and TRBJ1-1; D is perhaps TRBD1 (5 bases). Trimming removed 5 bases at V and 0 bases at J, with 13 bases between. There are 15 residues in the CDR3. Germline values: CDR1 MNHEY, CDR2 SMNVEV (reference sequence).

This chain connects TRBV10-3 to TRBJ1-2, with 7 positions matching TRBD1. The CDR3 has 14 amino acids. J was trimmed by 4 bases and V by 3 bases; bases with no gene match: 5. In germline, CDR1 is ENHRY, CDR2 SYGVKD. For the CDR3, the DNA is TGTGCCATCAGTGACGGGGGACAGATCTATGGCTACACCTTC. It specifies CAISDGGQIYGYTF.

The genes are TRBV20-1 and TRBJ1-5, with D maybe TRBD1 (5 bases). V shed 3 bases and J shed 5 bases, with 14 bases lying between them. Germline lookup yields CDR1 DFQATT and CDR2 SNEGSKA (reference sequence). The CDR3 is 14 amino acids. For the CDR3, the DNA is TGCAGTGCTAGTGCGGGCGGGGGGGATCAGCCCCAGCATTTT. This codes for CSASAGGGDQPQHF.

CDR3 loop: CASSVPSGGTEAFF. Written as DNA, the CDR3 is TGCGCCAGCAGCGTACCTTCAGGGGGCACTGAAGCTTTCTTT. The V gene is TRBV5-1, the J gene TRBJ1-1; 7 nucleotides match TRBD1. The CDR3 runs to 14 residues. The ends lost 4 bases at V and 4 bases at J; junction bases unmatched: 7. The germline V gene has CDR1 SGHRS and CDR2 YFSETQ.